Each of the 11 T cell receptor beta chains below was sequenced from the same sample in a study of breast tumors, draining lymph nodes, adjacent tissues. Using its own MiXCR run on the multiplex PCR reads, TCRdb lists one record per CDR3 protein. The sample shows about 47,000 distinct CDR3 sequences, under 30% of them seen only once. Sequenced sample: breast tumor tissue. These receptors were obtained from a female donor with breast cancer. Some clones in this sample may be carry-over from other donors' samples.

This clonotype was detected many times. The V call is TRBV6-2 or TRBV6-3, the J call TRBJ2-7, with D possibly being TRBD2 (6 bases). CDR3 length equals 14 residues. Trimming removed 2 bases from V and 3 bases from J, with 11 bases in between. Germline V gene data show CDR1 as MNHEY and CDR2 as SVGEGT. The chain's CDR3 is CASSYAAGGYEQYF. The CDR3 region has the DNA TGTGCCAGCAGTTACGCCGCCGGGGGCTACGAGCAGTACTTC.

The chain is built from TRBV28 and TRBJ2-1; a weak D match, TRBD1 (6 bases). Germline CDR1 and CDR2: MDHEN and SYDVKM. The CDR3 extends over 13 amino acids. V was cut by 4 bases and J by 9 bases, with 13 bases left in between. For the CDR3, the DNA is TGTGCCAGCAGTTCTTACAGGGTCGGTGAGCAGTTCTTC. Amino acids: CASSSYRVGEQFF. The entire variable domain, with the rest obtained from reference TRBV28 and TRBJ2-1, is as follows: DVKVTQSSRYLVKRTGEKVFLECVQDMDHENMFWYRQDPGLGLRLIYFSYDVKMKEKGDIPEGYSVSREKKERFSLILESASTNQTSMYLCASSSYRVGEQFFGPGTRLTVL.

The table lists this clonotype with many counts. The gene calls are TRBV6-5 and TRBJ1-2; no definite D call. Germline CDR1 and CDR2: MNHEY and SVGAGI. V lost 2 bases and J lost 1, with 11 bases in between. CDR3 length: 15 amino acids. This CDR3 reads CASSYSGVRNYGYTF. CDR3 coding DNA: TGTGCCAGCAGTTACAGCGGCGTCCGTAACTATGGCTACACCTTC.

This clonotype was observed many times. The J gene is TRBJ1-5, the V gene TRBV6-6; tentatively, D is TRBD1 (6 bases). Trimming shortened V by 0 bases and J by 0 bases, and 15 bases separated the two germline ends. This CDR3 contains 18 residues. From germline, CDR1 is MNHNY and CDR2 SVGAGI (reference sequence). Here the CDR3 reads CASSYSARGFYSNQPQHF. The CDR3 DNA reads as TGTGCCAGCAGTTACTCGGCCAGGGGCTTCTATAGCAATCAGCCCCAGCATTTT.

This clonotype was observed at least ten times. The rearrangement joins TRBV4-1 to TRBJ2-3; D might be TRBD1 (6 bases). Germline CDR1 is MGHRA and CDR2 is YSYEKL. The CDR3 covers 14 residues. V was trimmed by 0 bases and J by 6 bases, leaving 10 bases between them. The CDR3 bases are TGCGCCAGCAGCCAAGAGACAGGCTTGGATACGCAGTATTTT. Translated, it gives CASSQETGLDTQYF.

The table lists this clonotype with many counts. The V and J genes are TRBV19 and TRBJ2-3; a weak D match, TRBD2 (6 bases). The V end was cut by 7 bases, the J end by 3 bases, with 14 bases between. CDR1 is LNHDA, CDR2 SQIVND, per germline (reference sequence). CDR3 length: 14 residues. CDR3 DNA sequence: TGTGCCAGTAAGGACGGGGGATGGACAGATACGCAGTATTTT. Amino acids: CASKDGGWTDTQYF.

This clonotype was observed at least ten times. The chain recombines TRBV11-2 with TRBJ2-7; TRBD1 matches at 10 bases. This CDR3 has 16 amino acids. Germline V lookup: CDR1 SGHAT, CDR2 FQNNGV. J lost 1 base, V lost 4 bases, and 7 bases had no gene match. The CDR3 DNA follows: TGTGCCAGCAGCTCGACAGGGGGCGCGGGTTCCTACGAGCAGTACTTC. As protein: CASSSTGGAGSYEQYF.

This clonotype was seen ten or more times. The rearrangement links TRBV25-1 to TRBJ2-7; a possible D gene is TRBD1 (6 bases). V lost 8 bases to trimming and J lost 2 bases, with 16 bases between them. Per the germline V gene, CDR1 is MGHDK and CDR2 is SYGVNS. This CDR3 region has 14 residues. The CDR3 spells CASGADEGAYEQYF. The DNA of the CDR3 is TGTGCCAGCGGGGCGGACGAGGGGGCCTACGAGCAGTACTTC.

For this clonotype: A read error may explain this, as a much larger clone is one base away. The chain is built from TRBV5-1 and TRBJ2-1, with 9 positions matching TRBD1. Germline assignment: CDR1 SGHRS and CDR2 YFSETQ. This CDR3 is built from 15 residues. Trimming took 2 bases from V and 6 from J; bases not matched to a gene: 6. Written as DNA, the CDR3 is TGCGCCAGCAGCTTCGCCGGGACAGGGATCAATGAGCAGTTCTTC. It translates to CASSFAGTGINEQFF.

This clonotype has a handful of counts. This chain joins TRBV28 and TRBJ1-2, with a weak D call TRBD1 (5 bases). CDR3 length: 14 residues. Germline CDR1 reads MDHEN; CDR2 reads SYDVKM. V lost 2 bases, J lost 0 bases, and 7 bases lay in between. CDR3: CASSLAGANYGYTF. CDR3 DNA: TGTGCCAGCAGTTTAGCGGGGGCTAACTATGGCTACACCTTC.

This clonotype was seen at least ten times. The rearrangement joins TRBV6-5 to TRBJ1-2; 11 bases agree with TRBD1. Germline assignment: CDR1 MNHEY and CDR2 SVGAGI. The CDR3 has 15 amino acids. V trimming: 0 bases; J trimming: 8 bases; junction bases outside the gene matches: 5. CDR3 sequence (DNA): TGTGCCAGCAGTTACTCAGGACAGGGGGCGCGAGGCTACACCTTC. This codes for CASSYSGQGARGYTF.